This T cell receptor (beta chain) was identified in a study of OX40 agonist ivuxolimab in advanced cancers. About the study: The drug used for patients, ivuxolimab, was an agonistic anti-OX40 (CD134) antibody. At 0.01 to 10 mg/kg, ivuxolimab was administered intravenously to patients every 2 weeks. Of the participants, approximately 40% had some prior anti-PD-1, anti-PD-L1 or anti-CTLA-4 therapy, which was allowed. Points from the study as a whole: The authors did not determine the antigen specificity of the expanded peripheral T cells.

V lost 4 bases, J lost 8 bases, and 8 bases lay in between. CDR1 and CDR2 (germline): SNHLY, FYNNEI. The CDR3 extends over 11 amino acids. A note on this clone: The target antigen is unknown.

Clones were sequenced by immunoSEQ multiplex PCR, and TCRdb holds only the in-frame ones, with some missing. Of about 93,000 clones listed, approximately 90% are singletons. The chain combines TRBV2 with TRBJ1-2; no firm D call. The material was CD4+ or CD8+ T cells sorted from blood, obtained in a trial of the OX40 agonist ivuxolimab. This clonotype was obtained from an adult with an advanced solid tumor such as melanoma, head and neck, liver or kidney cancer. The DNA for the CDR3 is TGTGCCAGCAGTGCGAGGGTCGGCTACACCTTC. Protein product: CASSARVGYTF.